These 23 T cell receptor beta chains share one sample of origin, sequenced in a study of T cell changes during pregnancy in multiple sclerosis. Clones were read by immunoSEQ multiplex PCR, and TCRdb kept only the in-frame ones, dropping some. The profile shows under 95,000 clones, 92% of them singletons. This sample comprised peripheral blood, obtained in the second trimester of pregnancy. These receptors all stem from a female donor with multiple sclerosis, enrolled in a pregnancy study.

The gene calls are TRBV7-9 and TRBJ1-5, with D unclear. The CDR3 sequence is 14 residues long. Trimming pared 1 base from V and 2 bases from J, leaving 6 bases between. Germline loops: CDR1 SEHNR, CDR2 FQNEAQ (reference sequence). The CDR3 region has the DNA TGTGCCAGCAGCTTAGGGGAGGGCAATCAGCCCCAGCATTTT. It specifies CASSLGEGNQPQHF.

This rearrangement joins TRBV7-2 to TRBJ2-5, with 7 bases identical to TRBD2. V lost 0 bases to trimming and J lost 2 bases; unmatched junction nucleotides: 6. Looked up from germline, CDR1 is SGHTA and CDR2 is FQGNSA. This CDR3 spans 16 amino acids. DNA for the CDR3: TGTGCCAGCAGCTTAGCGGCCGGCGGGGGACAAGAGACCCAGTACTTC. Amino acids: CASSLAAGGGQETQYF.

This chain links TRBV19 with TRBJ1-3; no clear D gene. The length of the CDR3 is 15 residues. Trimming pared 6 bases from V and 0 bases from J, leaving 12 bases between. Germline V gives CDR1 LNHDA, CDR2 SQIVND (reference sequence). The CDR3 sequence is CASRLGSRSGNTIYF. CDR3 bases: TGTGCCAGTAGGTTGGGTAGCCGCTCTGGAAACACCATATATTTT. The entire variable domain, with the rest obtained from reference TRBV19 and TRBJ1-3, is as follows: DGGITQSPKYLFRKEGQNVTLSCEQNLNHDAMYWYRQDPGQGLRLIYYSQIVNDFQKGDIAEGYSVSREKKESFPLTVTSAQKNPTAFYLCASRLGSRSGNTIYFGEGSWLTVV.

This rearrangement joins TRBV7-2 to TRBJ1-6; D is possibly TRBD1 (5 bases). Germline CDR1 is SGHTA and CDR2 is FQGNSA. V lost 1 base, J lost 9 bases, and 16 bases lay in between. The CDR3 contains 16 residues. The CDR3: CASSLDWRGRASPLHF. The CDR3 DNA follows: TGTGCCAGCAGCTTAGATTGGAGGGGTCGGGCTTCACCCCTCCACTTT. Based on the CDR3 plus reference TRBV7-2 and TRBJ1-6, the full variable domain is GAGVSQSPSNKVTEKGKDVELRCDPISGHTALYWYRQSLGQGLEFLIYFQGNSAPDKSGLPSDRFSAERTGGSVSTLTIQRTQQEDSAVYLCASSLDWRGRASPLHFGNGTRLTVT.

V and J are TRBV2 and TRBJ2-3, with 11 bases fitting TRBD2. The CDR3 has 16 amino acids. After removal of 4 bases from V and 5 bases from J, the junction contained 8 bases not matched to a gene. Germline CDR1 is SNHLY and CDR2 is FYNNEI. The DNA for the CDR3 is TGTGCCAGCAGTGGGACTAGCGGGCTCATGGGAGATACGCAGTATTTT. Its protein is CASSGTSGLMGDTQYF.

This chain links TRBV19 with TRBJ2-1, with 7 bases fitting TRBD2. Germline CDR1 reads LNHDA; CDR2 reads SQIVND (reference sequence). V trimming: 2 bases; J trimming: 8 bases; junction bases outside the gene matches: 9. CDR3 length equals 15 residues. Here the CDR3 reads CASSIYGGGLDEQFF. DNA of the CDR3: TGTGCCAGTAGTATATACGGGGGAGGGTTAGATGAGCAGTTCTTC.

This clone has only a few counts. This sequence joins TRBV28 and TRBJ1-2; unclear D gene. V was cut by 3 bases and J by 4 bases, with 6 bases left in between. Per the germline V gene, CDR1 is MDHEN and CDR2 is SYDVKM. The length of the CDR3 is 12 residues. In DNA form, the CDR3 reads TGTGCCAGCAGTTTGTACGGCTATGGCTACACCTTC. This codes for CASSLYGYGYTF.

The CDR3 coding sequence is TGTGCCAGCAGCGTGGACAGCCTTAATTCACCCCTCCACTTT. Residues: CASSVDSLNSPLHF. The gene calls are TRBV7-9 and TRBJ1-6; the D gene is possibly TRBD1 (6 bases). CDR1 and CDR2 (germline): SEHNR, FQNEAQ (reference sequence). V lost 5 bases, J lost 6 bases, and 11 bases lay in between. The CDR3 runs to 14 residues. The complete variable domain, with remaining parts taken from reference TRBV7-9 and TRBJ1-6, reads DTGVSQNPRHKITKRGQNVTFRCDPISEHNRLYWYRQTLGQGPEFLTYFQNEAQLEKSRLLSDRFSAERPKGSFSTLEIQRTEQGDSAMYLCASSVDSLNSPLHFGNGTRLTVT.

J is TRBJ2-7 and V is TRBV5-1, with 7 nucleotides matching TRBD2. Germline CDR1 SGHRS, CDR2 YFSETQ. There are 15 residues in the CDR3. Trimming at V came to 0 bases and at J to 3 bases, leaving 6 bases not matched to a gene. In nucleotides, the CDR3 is TGCGCCAGCAGCTTGGCCGCGGGAGACTTCTACGAGCAGTACTTC. As protein: CASSLAAGDFYEQYF.

This clone turned up a few times. The CDR3, as DNA: TGCGCCAGCAGCCTCAACCGGGACAGGGACGCTGGCTACACCTTC. Translation: CASSLNRDRDAGYTF. This chain links TRBV4-1 with TRBJ1-2; 9 bases are a match to TRBD1. This CDR3 spans 15 amino acids. Germline V CDR1 and CDR2: MGHRA, YSYEKL. V dropped 4 bases and J dropped 7; count of bases not matched to a gene: 10.

A single count supports this clone. The rearrangement uses TRBV7-2 and TRBJ2-3, with D possibly being TRBD1 (6 bases). Trimming pared 6 bases from V and 4 bases from J, leaving 14 bases between. The CDR3 loop spans 14 amino acids. The V gene's germline CDR1 is SGHTA and CDR2 FQGNSA. The CDR3 sequence is CASRLTGRADTQYF. The DNA for the CDR3 is TGTGCCAGCAGACTAACAGGGCGGGCAGATACGCAGTATTTT.

The V call is TRBV6-5, the J call TRBJ1-5; no reliable D call. The CDR3 is 14 amino acids. Germline CDR1 reads MNHEY; CDR2 reads SVGAGI. Trimming removed 9 bases at V and 3 bases at J, with 15 bases between. CDR3 residues: CASAPSGANQPQHF. The CDR3 DNA reads as TGTGCCAGTGCCCCTTCGGGAGCCAATCAGCCCCAGCATTTT.

The chain combines TRBV29-1 with TRBJ1-4, with 7 bases fitting TRBD1. The V segment lost 7 bases and the J segment 6 bases; nucleotides outside the gene matches: 14. There are 15 residues in the CDR3. The germline V gene has CDR1 SQVTM and CDR2 ANQGSEA. CDR3 sequence reads: CSARMGTGAYEKLFF. The DNA for the CDR3 is TGCAGCGCCCGGATGGGTACAGGGGCTTATGAAAAACTGTTTTTT.

The rearrangement links TRBV30 to TRBJ1-2; no reliable D call. CDR1 and CDR2 (germline): GTSNPN, SVGIG (reference sequence). Trimming stripped 2 bases from V and 5 bases from J, with 12 bases between. The CDR3 extends over 13 amino acids. CDR3 DNA sequence: TGTGCCTGGAGTTTTGGAGCGGCTTATGGCTACACCTTC. Its translation: CAWSFGAAYGYTF.

V is TRBV5-8 and J is TRBJ2-1; D is possibly TRBD2 (5 bases). Trimming shortened V by 0 bases and J by 5 bases, and 9 bases separated the two germline ends. The CDR3 is 14 amino acids. CDR1 SGHTS and CDR2 YDEGEE come from the germline V gene. The CDR3 DNA is TGTGCCAGCAGCTTGGGCCTAGCCCACAATGAGCAGTTCTTC. The encoded protein is CASSLGLAHNEQFF.

The chain recombines TRBV30 with TRBJ2-7; possible D gene TRBD2, 5 bases. There are 11 residues in the CDR3. V lost 5 bases to trimming and J lost 7 bases, with 12 bases between them. Germline V CDR1 and CDR2: GTSNPN, SVGIG (reference sequence). The CDR3 reads CAWGLEGEQYF. In DNA form, the CDR3 reads TGTGCCTGGGGCTTAGAGGGAGAGCAGTACTTC.

The J gene is TRBJ2-7, the V gene TRBV7-3, with D perhaps TRBD1 (6 bases). V was shortened by 0 bases and J by 0 bases, with 12 bases between the two germline ends. This CDR3 is built from 16 residues. Germline CDR1 reads SGHTA; CDR2 reads FQGTGA. CDR3 in amino acids: CASSLTPGASSYEQYF. DNA of the CDR3: TGTGCCAGCAGCTTAACCCCAGGGGCTAGCTCCTACGAGCAGTACTTC.

The gene calls are TRBV7-8 and TRBJ2-1; D remains ambiguous. The CDR3 length is 13 residues. The V and J ends lost 2 bases and 4 bases respectively, with 6 bases between them. Germline CDR1 is SGHVS and CDR2 is FQNEAQ. CDR3 DNA sequence: TGTGCCAGCAGCTTATTTAATTACAATGAGCAGTTCTTC. The encoded protein is CASSLFNYNEQFF.

V gene TRBV28 combines with J gene TRBJ2-1, with TRBD2 as a possible D gene (5 bases). Trimming removed 2 bases at V and 6 bases at J, with 14 bases between. The CDR3 contains 15 residues. Germline CDR1 MDHEN, CDR2 SYDVKM. CDR3 amino acids: CASSLMPGNVNEQFF. CDR3 nucleotide sequence: TGTGCCAGCAGTTTAATGCCCGGGAACGTCAATGAGCAGTTCTTC. The variable domain in full, completed from reference TRBV28 and TRBJ2-1, reads DVKVTQSSRYLVKRTGEKVFLECVQDMDHENMFWYRQDPGLGLRLIYFSYDVKMKEKGDIPEGYSVSREKKERFSLILESASTNQTSMYLCASSLMPGNVNEQFFGPGTRLTVL.

The J gene is TRBJ2-4, the V gene TRBV27; D possibly corresponds to TRBD1 (6 bases). Between the trimmed V and J ends, which lost 2 bases and 1 base, there was a span of 15 bases. CDR3 size: 17 residues. From germline, CDR1 is MNHEY and CDR2 SMNVEV (reference sequence). CDR3 amino acids: CASSLAQGFGAKNIQYF. Written as DNA, the CDR3 is TGTGCCAGCAGTTTAGCCCAGGGGTTTGGGGCCAAAAACATTCAGTACTTC.

The V gene is TRBV5-5, the J gene TRBJ2-5; TRBD2 matches 8 bases. J was trimmed by 1 base and V by 0 bases; bases with no gene match: 2. CDR3 size: 15 residues. Germline V gene sequence: CDR1 SGHKS, CDR2 YYEKEE (reference sequence). This CDR3 is CASSLGLAFQETQYF. As DNA, the CDR3 is TGTGCCAGCAGCTTGGGACTAGCGTTCCAAGAGACCCAGTACTTC. Complete variable domain (other parts from reference TRBV5-5 and TRBJ2-5): DAGVTQSPTHLIKTRGQQVTLRCSPISGHKSVSWYQQVLGQGPQFIFQYYEKEERGRGNFPDRFSARQFPNYSSELNVNALLLGDSALYLCASSLGLAFQETQYFGPGTRLLVL.

The gene calls are TRBV28 and TRBJ1-2; no firm D call. This CDR3 has 11 residues. V lost 5 bases and J lost 8, with 9 bases in between. CDR1 MDHEN and CDR2 SYDVKM come from the germline V gene. The CDR3 nucleotides read TGTGCCAGCAGTAACAAGCGGGGCTACACCTTC. Amino acid sequence: CASSNKRGYTF.

The chain joins TRBV19 to TRBJ2-3; D perhaps matches TRBD2 (5 bases). Germline V gene lookup returns CDR1 LNHDA and CDR2 SQIVND (reference sequence). Trimming took off 2 bases at V and 5 bases at J, with 5 bases between the two ends. This CDR3 is 12 amino acids long. The DNA of the CDR3 is TGTGCCAGTAGTATACGGGAAGATACGCAGTATTTT. Protein: CASSIREDTQYF.